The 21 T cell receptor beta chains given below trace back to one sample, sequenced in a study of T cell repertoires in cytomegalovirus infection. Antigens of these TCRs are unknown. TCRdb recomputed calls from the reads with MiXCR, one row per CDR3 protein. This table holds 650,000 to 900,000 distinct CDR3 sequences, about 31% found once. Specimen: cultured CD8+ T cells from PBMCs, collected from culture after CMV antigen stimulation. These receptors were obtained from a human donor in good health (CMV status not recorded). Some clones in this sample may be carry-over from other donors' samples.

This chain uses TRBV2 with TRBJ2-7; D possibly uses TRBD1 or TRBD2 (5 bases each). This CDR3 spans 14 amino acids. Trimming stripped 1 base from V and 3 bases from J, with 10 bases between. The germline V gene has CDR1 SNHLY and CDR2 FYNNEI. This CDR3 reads CASSEGDGSYEQYF. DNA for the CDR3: TGTGCCAGCAGTGAAGGGGACGGTAGCTACGAGCAGTACTTC.

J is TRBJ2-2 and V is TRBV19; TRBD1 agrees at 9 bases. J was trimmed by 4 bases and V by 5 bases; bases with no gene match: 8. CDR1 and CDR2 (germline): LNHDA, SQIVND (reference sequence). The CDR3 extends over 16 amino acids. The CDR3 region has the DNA TGTGCCAGTAGTCTACACCACAGGGGGCCCACCGGGGAGCTGTTTTTT. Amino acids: CASSLHHRGPTGELFF.

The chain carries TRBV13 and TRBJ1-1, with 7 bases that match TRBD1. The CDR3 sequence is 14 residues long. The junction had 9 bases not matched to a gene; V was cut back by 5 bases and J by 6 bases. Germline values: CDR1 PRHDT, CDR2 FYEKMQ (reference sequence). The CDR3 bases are TGTGCCAGCAGCACGGGACAGAAGATCGCTGAAGCTTTCTTT. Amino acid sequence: CASSTGQKIAEAFF.

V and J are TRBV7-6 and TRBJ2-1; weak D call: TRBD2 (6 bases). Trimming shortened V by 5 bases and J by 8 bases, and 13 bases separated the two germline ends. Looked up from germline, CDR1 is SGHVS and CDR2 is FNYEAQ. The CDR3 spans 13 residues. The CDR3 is CASSRGWGDEQFF. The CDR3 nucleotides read TGTGCCAGCAGCCGGGGATGGGGGGATGAGCAGTTCTTC.

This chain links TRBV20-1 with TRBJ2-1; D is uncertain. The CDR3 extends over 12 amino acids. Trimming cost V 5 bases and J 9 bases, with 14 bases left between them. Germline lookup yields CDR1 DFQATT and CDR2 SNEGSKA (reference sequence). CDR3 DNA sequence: TGCAGTGCTGCCCTTCTAGGAGCTGAGCAGTTCTTC. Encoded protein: CSAALLGAEQFF.

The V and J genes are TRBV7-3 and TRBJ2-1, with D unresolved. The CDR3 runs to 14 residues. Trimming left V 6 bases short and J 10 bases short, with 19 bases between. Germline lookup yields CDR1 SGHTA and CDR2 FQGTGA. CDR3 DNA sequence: TGTGCCAGCAGTCCTTACTCGGGCGATGTGGAGCAGTTCTTC. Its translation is CASSPYSGDVEQFF.

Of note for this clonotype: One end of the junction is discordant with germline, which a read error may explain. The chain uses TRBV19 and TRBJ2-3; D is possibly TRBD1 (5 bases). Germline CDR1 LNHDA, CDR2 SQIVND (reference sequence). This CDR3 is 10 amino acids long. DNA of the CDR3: TGTGCCAGTAGCGGACAAGGCGTAATTTTT. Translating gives CASSGQGVIF.

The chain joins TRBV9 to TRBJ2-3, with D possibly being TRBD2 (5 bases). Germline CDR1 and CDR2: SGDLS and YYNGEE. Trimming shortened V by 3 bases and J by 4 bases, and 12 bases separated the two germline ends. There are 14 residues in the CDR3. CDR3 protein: CASSGGSVADTQYF. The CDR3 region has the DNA TGTGCCAGCAGCGGAGGGTCCGTGGCAGATACGCAGTATTTT.

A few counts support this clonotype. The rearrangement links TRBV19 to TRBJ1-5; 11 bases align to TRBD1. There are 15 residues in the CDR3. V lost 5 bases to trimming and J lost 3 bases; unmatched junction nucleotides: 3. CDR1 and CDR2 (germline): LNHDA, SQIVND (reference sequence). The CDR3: CASSGQGAFNQPQHF. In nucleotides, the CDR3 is TGTGCCAGTAGTGGACAGGGGGCGTTCAATCAGCCCCAGCATTTT.

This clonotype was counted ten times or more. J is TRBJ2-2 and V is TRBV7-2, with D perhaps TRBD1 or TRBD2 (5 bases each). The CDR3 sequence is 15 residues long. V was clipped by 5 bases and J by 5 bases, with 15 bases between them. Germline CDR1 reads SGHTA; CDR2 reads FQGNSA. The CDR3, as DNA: TGTGCCAGCAGCCCAATGGGACGGAGGACCGGGGAGCTGTTTTTT. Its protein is CASSPMGRRTGELFF.

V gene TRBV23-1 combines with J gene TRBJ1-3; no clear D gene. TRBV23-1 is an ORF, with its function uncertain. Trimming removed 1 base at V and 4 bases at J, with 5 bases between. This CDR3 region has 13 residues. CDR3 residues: CASSQYQGNTIYF. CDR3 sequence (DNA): TGCGCCAGCAGTCAATATCAGGGAAACACCATATATTTT.

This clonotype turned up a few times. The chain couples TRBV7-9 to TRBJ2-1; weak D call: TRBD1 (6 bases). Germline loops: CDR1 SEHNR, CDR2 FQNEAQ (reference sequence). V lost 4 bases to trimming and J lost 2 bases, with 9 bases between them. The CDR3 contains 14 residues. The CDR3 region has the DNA TGTGCCAGCAGCTCGGGACAACCCTACAATGAGCAGTTCTTC. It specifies CASSSGQPYNEQFF.

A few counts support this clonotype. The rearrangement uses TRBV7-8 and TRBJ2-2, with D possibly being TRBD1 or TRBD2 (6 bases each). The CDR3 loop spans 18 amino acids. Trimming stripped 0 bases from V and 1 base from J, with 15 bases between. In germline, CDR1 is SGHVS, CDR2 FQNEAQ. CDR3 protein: CASSLAFWGARNTGELFF. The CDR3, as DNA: TGTGCCAGCAGCTTAGCGTTTTGGGGGGCTCGGAACACCGGGGAGCTGTTTTTT.

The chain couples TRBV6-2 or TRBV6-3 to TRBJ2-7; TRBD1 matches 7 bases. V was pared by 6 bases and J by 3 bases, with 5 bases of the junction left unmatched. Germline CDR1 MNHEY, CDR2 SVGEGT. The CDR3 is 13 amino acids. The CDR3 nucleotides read TGTGCCAGCAGGAGACAGGGATACTACGAGCAGTACGTC. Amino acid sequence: CASRRQGYYEQYV.

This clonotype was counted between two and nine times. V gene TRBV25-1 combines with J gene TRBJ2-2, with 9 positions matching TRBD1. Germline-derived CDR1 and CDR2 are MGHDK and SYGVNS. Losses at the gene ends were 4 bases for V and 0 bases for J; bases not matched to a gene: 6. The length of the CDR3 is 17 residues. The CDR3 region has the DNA TGTGCCAGCAGTGGCCGGGACAGGGCCCCGAACACCGGGGAGCTGTTTTTT. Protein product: CASSGRDRAPNTGELFF.

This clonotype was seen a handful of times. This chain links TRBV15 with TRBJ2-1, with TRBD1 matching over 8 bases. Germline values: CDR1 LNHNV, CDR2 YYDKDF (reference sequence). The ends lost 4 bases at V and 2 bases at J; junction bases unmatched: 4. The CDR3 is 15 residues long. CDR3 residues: CATSNRQGTYNEQFF. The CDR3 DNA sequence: TGTGCCACCAGCAATCGACAGGGGACCTACAATGAGCAGTTCTTC.

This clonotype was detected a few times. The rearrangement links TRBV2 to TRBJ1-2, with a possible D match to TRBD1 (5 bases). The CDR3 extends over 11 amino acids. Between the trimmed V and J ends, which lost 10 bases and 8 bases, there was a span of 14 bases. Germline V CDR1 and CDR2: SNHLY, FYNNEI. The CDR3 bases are TGTGCCACGAGGGACGGGCTCGGCTACACCTTC. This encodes CATRDGLGYTF. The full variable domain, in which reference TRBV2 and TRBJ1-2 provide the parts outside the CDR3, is EPEVTQTPSHQVTQMGQEVILRCVPISNHLYFYWYRQILGQKVEFLVSFYNNEISEKSEIFDDQFSVERPDGSNFTLKIRSTKLEDSAMYFCATRDGLGYTFGSGTRLTVV.

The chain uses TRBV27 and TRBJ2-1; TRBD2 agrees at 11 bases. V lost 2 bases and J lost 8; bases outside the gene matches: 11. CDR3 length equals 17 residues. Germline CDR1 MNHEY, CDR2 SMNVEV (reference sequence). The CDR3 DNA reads TGTGCCAGCAGTTTACGATTACTAGCGGGGGCCGGCGATGAGCAGTTCTTC. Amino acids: CASSLRLLAGAGDEQFF.

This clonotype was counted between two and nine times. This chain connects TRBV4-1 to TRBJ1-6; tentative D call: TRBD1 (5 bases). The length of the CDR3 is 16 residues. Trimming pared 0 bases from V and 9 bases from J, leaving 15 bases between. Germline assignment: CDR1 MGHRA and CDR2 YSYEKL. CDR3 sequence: CASSQDWAGSLSPLHF. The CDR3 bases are TGCGCCAGCAGCCAAGATTGGGCAGGGAGTCTTTCACCCCTCCACTTT.

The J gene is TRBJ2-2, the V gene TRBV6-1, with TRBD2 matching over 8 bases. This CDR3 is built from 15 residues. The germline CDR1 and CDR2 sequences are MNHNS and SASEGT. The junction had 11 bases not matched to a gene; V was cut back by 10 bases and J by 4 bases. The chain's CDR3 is CATHPRGGITGELFF. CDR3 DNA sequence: TGTGCCACCCACCCCCGGGGGGGCATCACCGGGGAGCTGTTTTTT.

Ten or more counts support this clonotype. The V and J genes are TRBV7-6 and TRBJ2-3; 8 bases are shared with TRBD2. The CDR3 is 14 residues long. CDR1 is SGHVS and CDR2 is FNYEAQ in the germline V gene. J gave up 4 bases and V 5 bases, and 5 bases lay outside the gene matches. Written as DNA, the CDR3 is TGTGCCAGCAGCCCCGGGGGGGCCCCAGATACGCAGTATTTT. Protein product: CASSPGGAPDTQYF.